This T cell receptor (beta chain) was recorded in a study of a mutant IDH1 vaccine in newly diagnosed glioma. As for time point: week 5, during vaccination. Every vaccination contained 300 ug of the mutant IDH1 20-mer peptide and was paired with topical imiquimod. About this clone itself: The antigen remains unidentified.

The protocol was immunoSEQ multiplex PCR, while the TCRdb copy is restricted to in-frame clones and leaves out a portion. The sample lists around 50,000 clones; 85% to 90% were seen once. V was pared by 0 bases and J by 9 bases, with 9 bases between. This CDR3 is built from 13 residues. Germline V gives CDR1 SNHLY, CDR2 FYNNEI. The clonotype comes from a woman aged 35 to 49 with glioma. The genes are TRBV2 and TRBJ2-1; D is ambiguous. The specimen comprised PBMCs, sampled from a glioma patient whose treatment included an IDH1 peptide vaccine. DNA of the CDR3: TGTGCCAGCAGTGAAGCGATTTTGGGTGAGCAGTTCTTC. It encodes CASSEAILGEQFF.